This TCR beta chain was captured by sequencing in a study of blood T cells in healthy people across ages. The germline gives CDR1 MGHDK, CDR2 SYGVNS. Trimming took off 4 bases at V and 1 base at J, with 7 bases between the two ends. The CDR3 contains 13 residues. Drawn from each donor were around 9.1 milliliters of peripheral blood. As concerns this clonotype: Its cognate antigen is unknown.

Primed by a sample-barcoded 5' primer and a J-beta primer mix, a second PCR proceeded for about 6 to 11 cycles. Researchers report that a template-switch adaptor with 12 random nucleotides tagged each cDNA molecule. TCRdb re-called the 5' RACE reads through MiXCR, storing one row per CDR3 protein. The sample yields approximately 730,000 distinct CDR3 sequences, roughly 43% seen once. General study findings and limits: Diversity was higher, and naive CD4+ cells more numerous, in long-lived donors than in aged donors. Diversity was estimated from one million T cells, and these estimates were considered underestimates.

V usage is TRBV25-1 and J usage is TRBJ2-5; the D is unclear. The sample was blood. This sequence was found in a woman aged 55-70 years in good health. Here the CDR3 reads CASSGAIQETQYF. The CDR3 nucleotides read TGTGCCAGCAGTGGGGCTATCCAAGAGACCCAGTACTTC.